This record covers a single T cell receptor beta chain. This entry belongs to a study of blood T cell repertoires in COVID-19. The data were produced by immunoSEQ multiplex PCR, yet TCRdb's version contains in-frame clones alone and is incomplete. There are around 300,000 clones in the sample; roughly 90% occur only once, and 1.9% lies in the top ten. Sequenced: PBMCs or T cells enriched from blood (not recorded which). The receptor was isolated from a woman aged 60-75 years who had recovered from COVID-19.

The CDR3 bases are TGTGCCAGTCGAAAAGACAGGGCCTCCACCTACGAGCAGTACTTC. It encodes CASRKDRASTYEQYF. The chain combines TRBV19 with TRBJ2-7; 7 bases match TRBD1. With 8 bases clipped from V and 2 bases from J, the junction kept 12 bases outside the gene matches. Germline-derived CDR1 and CDR2 are LNHDA and SQIVND (reference sequence). The CDR3 loop spans 15 amino acids. The entire variable domain, with the rest obtained from reference TRBV19 and TRBJ2-7, is as follows: DGGITQSPKYLFRKEGQNVTLSCEQNLNHDAMYWYRQDPGQGLRLIYYSQIVNDFQKGDIAEGYSVSREKKESFPLTVTSAQKNPTAFYLCASRKDRASTYEQYFGPGTRLTVT.